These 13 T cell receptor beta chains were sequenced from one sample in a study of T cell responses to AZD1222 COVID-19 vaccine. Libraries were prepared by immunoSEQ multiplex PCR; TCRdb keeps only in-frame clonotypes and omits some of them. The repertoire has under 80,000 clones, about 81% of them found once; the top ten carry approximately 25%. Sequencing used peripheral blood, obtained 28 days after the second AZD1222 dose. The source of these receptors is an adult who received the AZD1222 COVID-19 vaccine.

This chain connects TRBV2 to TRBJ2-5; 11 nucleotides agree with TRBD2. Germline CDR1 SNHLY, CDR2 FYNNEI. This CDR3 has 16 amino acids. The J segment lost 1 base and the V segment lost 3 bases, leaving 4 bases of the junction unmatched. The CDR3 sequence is CASSDPGLAAQETQYF. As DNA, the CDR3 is TGTGCCAGCAGTGACCCGGGACTAGCGGCCCAAGAGACCCAGTACTTC.

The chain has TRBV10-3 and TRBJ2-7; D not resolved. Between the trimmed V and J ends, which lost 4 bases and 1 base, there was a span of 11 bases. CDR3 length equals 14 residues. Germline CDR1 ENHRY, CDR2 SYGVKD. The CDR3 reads CAISGRAESYEQYF. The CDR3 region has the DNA TGTGCCATCAGTGGCCGGGCGGAATCCTACGAGCAGTACTTC.

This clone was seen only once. The CDR3, as DNA: TGTGCCAGCACGACACGGAGGGGGAATGAGCAGTTCTTC. Amino acid sequence: CASTTRRGNEQFF. This rearrangement joins TRBV6-5 to TRBJ2-1; D possibly uses TRBD1 or TRBD2 (6 bases each). V was clipped by 7 bases and J by 7 bases, with 14 bases between them. Germline lookup yields CDR1 MNHEY and CDR2 SVGAGI. The CDR3 has 13 residues.

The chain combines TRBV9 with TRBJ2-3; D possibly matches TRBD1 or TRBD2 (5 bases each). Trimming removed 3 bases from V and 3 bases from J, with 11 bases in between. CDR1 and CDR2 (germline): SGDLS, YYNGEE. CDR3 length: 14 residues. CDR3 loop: CASSARDRTDTQYF. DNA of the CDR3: TGTGCCAGCAGCGCTCGGGACCGTACAGATACGCAGTATTTT.

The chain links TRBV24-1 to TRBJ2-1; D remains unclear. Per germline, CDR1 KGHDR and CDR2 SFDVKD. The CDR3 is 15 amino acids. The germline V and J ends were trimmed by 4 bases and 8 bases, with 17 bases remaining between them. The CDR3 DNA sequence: TGTGCCACCAGTGAGTCACGATGGGCGCACGATGAGCAGTTCTTC. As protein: CATSESRWAHDEQFF.

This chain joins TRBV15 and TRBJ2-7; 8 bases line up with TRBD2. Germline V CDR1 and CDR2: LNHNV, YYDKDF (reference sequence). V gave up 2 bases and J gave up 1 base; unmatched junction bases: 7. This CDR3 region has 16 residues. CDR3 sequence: CATSRTTSGFSYEQYF. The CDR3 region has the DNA TGTGCCACCAGCAGAACTACTAGCGGATTTTCCTACGAGCAGTACTTC. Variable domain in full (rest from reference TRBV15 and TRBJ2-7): DAMVIQNPRYQVTQFGKPVTLSCSQTLNHNVMYWYQQKSSQAPKLLFHYYDKDFNNEADTPDNFQSRRPNTSFCFLDIRSPGLGDTAMYLCATSRTTSGFSYEQYFGPGTRLTVT.

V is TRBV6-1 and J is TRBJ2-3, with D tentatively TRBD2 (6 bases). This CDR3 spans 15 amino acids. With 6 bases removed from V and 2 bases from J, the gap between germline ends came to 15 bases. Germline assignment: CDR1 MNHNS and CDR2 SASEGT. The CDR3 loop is CASRRLGKNTDTQYF. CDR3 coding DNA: TGTGCCAGCAGGAGACTAGGGAAGAACACAGATACGCAGTATTTT.

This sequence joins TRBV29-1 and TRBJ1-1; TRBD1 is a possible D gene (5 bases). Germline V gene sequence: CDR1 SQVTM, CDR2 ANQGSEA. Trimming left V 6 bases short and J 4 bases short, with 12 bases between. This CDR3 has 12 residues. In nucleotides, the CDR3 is TGCAGCGTCGTTGTCGGGGGCACTGAAGCTTTCTTT. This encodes CSVVVGGTEAFF. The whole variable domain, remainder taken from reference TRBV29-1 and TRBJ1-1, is SAVISQKPSRDICQRGTSLTIQCQVDSQVTMMFWYRQQPGQSLTLIATANQGSEATYESGFVIDKFPISRPNLTFSTLTVSNMSPEDSSIYLCSVVVGGTEAFFGQGTRLTVV.

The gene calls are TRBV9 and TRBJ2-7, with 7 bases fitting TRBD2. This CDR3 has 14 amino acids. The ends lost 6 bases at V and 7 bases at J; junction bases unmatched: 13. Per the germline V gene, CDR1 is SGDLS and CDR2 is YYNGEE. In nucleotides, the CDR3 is TGTGCCAGCACCGAACGGAGCGCCGGGGGGGAGCAGTACTTC. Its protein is CASTERSAGGEQYF. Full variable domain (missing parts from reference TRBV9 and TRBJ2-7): DSGVTQTPKHLITATGQRVTLRCSPRSGDLSVYWYQQSLDQGLQFLIQYYNGEERAKGNILERFSAQQFPDLHSELNLSSLELGDSALYFCASTERSAGGEQYFGPGTRLTVT.

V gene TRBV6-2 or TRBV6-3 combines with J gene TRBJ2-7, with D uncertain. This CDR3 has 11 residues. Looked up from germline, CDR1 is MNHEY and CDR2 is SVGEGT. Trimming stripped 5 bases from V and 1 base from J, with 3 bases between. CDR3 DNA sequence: TGTGCCAGCAGTCAGTCCTACGAGCAGTACTTC. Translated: CASSQSYEQYF.

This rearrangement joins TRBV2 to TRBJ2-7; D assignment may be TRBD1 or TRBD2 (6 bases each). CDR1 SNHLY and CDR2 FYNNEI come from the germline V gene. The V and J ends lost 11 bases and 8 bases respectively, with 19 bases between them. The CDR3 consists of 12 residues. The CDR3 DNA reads TGTGCCGGAGGGGGTGAGTTTAGTAAGCAGTACTTC. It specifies CAGGGEFSKQYF.

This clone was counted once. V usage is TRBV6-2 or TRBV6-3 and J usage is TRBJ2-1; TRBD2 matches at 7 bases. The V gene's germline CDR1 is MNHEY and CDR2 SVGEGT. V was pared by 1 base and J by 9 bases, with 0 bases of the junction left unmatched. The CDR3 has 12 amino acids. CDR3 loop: CASSYWGGEQFF. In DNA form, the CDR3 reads TGTGCCAGCAGTTACTGGGGGGGTGAGCAGTTCTTC.

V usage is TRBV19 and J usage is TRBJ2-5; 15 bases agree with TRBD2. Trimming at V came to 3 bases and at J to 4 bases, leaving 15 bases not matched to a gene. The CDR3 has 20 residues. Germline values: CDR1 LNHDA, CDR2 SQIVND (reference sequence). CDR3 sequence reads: CASSIPQAGTSGRIGETQYF. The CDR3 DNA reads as TGTGCCAGTAGTATTCCCCAAGCCGGGACTAGCGGGAGGATTGGAGAGACCCAGTACTTC. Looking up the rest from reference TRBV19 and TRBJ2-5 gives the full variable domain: DGGITQSPKYLFRKEGQNVTLSCEQNLNHDAMYWYRQDPGQGLRLIYYSQIVNDFQKGDIAEGYSVSREKKESFPLTVTSAQKNPTAFYLCASSIPQAGTSGRIGETQYFGPGTRLLVL.